The next 15 T cell receptor beta chains were all read from a single sample in a study of blood T cell repertoires in COVID-19. Data came from immunoSEQ multiplex PCR; TCRdb stores just in-frame clones and leaves some out. The data show a few hundred thousand clones, with about 91% seen just once and 5.5% to 8% held by the top ten. The sample was peripheral blood. These receptors were collected from a woman under 40 who had recovered from COVID-19.

The chain employs TRBV4-3 and TRBJ1-1; tentative D call: TRBD1 (5 bases). Germline V gives CDR1 LGHNA, CDR2 YSLEER. This CDR3 contains 16 residues. V dropped 0 bases and J dropped 6 bases, with 17 bases sitting between them. CDR3 nucleotides: TGCGCCAGCAGCCAAGATCTGTCAGGGTTAGGGGCTGAAGCTTTCTTT. Its protein product is CASSQDLSGLGAEAFF.

The V call is TRBV7-8, the J call TRBJ2-7; 9 bases map to TRBD1. The ends lost 5 bases at V and 7 bases at J; junction bases unmatched: 6. The length of the CDR3 is 13 residues. Per the germline V gene, CDR1 is SGHVS and CDR2 is FQNEAQ. The CDR3: CASSQGQGNEQYF. CDR3 nucleotide sequence: TGTGCCAGCAGCCAGGGACAGGGTAATGAGCAGTACTTC.

This chain joins TRBV19 and TRBJ1-5; 7 bases map to TRBD1. Per germline, CDR1 LNHDA and CDR2 SQIVND (reference sequence). CDR3 size: 17 residues. The junction had 13 bases not matched to a gene; V was cut back by 8 bases and J by 0 bases. The CDR3 nucleotides read TGTGCCAGTCGCCCTTTTCGGGACAGCTATAGCAATCAGCCCCAGCATTTT. This codes for CASRPFRDSYSNQPQHF.

V is TRBV27 and J is TRBJ2-1; 8 bases fit TRBD2. The junction had 5 bases not matched to a gene; V was cut back by 0 bases and J by 7 bases. In germline, CDR1 is MNHEY, CDR2 SMNVEV (reference sequence). The CDR3 contains 15 residues. The CDR3 region has the DNA TGTGCCAGCAGTTTATCCGGGGGGGCCAAAAATGAGCAGTTCTTC. Protein sequence: CASSLSGGAKNEQFF.

This chain joins TRBV2 and TRBJ2-7; no definite D call. The CDR3 totals 13 residues. Germline loops: CDR1 SNHLY, CDR2 FYNNEI. The germline V and J ends were trimmed by 6 bases and 1 base, with 10 bases remaining between them. The CDR3 DNA reads TGTGCCAGCAGGAGACTCCTATCCTACGAGCAGTACTTC. This codes for CASRRLLSYEQYF.

This clone was detected many times. The chain carries TRBV30 and TRBJ1-5; D remains unclear. The germline V gene encodes CDR1 GTSNPN and CDR2 SVGIG (reference sequence). The CDR3 is 14 amino acids. Trimming cost V 2 bases and J 6 bases, with 14 bases left between them. The CDR3 DNA reads as TGTGCCTGGAGTAATGCGCATCCAGGTCAGCCCCAGCATTTT. Its translation: CAWSNAHPGQPQHF.

The genes are TRBV5-4 and TRBJ1-1; D is possibly TRBD1 (5 bases). Trimming shortened V by 2 bases and J by 2 bases, and 10 bases separated the two germline ends. The CDR3 spans 14 residues. Germline V gene sequence: CDR1 SGHNT, CDR2 YYREEE (reference sequence). CDR3 protein: CASSFQGGNTEAFF. CDR3 coding DNA: TGTGCCAGCAGCTTCCAGGGAGGTAACACTGAAGCTTTCTTT.

V and J are TRBV2 and TRBJ2-4; tentatively, D is TRBD1 (5 bases). Germline assignment: CDR1 SNHLY and CDR2 FYNNEI. The length of the CDR3 is 12 residues. Trimming stripped 6 bases from V and 10 bases from J, with 13 bases between. CDR3 in amino acids: CASSMTKGIQYF. The CDR3 coding sequence is TGTGCCAGCAGCATGACAAAGGGGATTCAGTACTTC.

This clone has more than one count but fewer than ten. The V call is TRBV6-1, the J call TRBJ1-1, with D possibly being TRBD1 (6 bases). Germline lookup yields CDR1 MNHNS and CDR2 SASEGT. The CDR3 spans 16 residues. V was trimmed by 2 bases and J by 6 bases, leaving 19 bases between them. The CDR3 coding sequence is TGTGCCAGCAGTGAAAGGACCCCGGGACACGGGGCTGAAGCTTTCTTT. Its protein product is CASSERTPGHGAEAFF.

This clone was found once. The chain uses TRBV6-5 and TRBJ2-3; TRBD1 matches at 8 bases. In germline, CDR1 is MNHEY, CDR2 SVGAGI. This CDR3 spans 16 amino acids. V lost 0 bases, J lost 8 bases, and 10 bases stayed unmatched. CDR3 region: CASSYSGTGAEVTQYF. The CDR3 DNA reads TGTGCCAGCAGTTACTCGGGGACAGGAGCCGAAGTTACGCAGTATTTT.

This chain uses TRBV11-2 with TRBJ2-3, with 7 bases matching TRBD1. This CDR3 has 17 residues. Germline CDR1 SGHAT, CDR2 FQNNGV. The ends lost 0 bases at V and 8 bases at J; junction bases unmatched: 14. DNA of the CDR3: TGTGCCAGCAGCTTAGATTTCAGGGGGTCGGGGTATGGTACGCAGTATTTT. Translating gives CASSLDFRGSGYGTQYF.

The J gene is TRBJ1-3, the V gene TRBV7-9, with 7 bases aligning to TRBD1. Looked up from germline, CDR1 is SEHNR and CDR2 is FQNEAQ (reference sequence). V shed 0 bases, J shed 2 bases, and the junction held 1 base outside the gene matches. The CDR3 sequence is 15 residues long. The CDR3 is CASSLAGTAGNTIYF. The CDR3 bases are TGTGCCAGCAGCTTAGCGGGGACAGCTGGAAACACCATATATTTT.

CDR3 region: CASSKTGGGYGYTF. Here the CDR3 DNA reads TGTGCCAGCAGTAAAACAGGGGGCGGCTATGGCTACACCTTC. The V gene is TRBV6-5, the J gene TRBJ1-2; TRBD1 matches at 9 bases. Per the germline V gene, CDR1 is MNHEY and CDR2 is SVGAGI. V trimming: 5 bases; J trimming: 4 bases; junction bases outside the gene matches: 5. The CDR3 is 14 residues long.

V usage is TRBV19 and J usage is TRBJ2-1, with 8 bases aligning to TRBD1. This CDR3 is 13 amino acids long. Germline-derived CDR1 and CDR2 are LNHDA and SQIVND (reference sequence). The ends lost 7 bases at V and 9 bases at J; junction bases unmatched: 8. The CDR3 sequence: CASTTDRAAEQFF. The CDR3 nucleotides read TGTGCCAGTACCACGGACAGGGCTGCTGAGCAGTTCTTC.

This clone turned up a few times. The gene calls are TRBV6-6 and TRBJ1-1; D unresolved. This CDR3 is built from 15 residues. CDR1 and CDR2 from the germline V gene are MNHNY and SVGAGI (reference sequence). Trimming shortened V by 0 bases and J by 3 bases, and 11 bases separated the two germline ends. CDR3: CASSYSRSGYTEAFF. DNA of the CDR3: TGTGCCAGCAGTTACTCGAGGTCGGGGTACACTGAAGCTTTCTTT.